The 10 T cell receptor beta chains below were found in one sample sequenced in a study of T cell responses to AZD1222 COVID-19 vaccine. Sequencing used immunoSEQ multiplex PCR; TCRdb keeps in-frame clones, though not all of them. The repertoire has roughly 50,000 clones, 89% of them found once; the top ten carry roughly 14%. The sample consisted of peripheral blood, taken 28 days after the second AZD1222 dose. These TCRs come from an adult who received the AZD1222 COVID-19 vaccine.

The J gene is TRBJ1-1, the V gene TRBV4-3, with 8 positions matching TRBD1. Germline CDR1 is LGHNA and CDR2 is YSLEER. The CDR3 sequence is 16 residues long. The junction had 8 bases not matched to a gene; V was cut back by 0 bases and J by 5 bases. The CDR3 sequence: CASSQDSAGGGTEAFF. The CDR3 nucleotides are TGCGCCAGCAGCCAAGATTCTGCAGGGGGCGGGACTGAAGCTTTCTTT.

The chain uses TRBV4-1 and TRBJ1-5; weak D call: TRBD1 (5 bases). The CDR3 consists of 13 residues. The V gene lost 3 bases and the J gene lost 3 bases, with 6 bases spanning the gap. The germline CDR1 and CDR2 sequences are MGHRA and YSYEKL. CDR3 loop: CASSQGDNQPQHF. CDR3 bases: TGCGCCAGCAGCCAGGGGGACAATCAGCCCCAGCATTTT.

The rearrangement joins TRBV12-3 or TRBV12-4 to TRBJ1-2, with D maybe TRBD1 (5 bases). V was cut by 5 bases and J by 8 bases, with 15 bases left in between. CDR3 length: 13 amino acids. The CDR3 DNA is TGTGCCAGCAGTGTGGCCCGGAGGGACGGCTACACCTTC. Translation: CASSVARRDGYTF.

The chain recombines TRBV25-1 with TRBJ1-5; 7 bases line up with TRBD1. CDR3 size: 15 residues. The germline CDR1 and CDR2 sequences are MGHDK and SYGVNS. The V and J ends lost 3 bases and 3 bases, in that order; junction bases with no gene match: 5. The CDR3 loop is CASSDAGTANQPQHF. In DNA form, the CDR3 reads TGTGCCAGCAGTGACGCGGGGACAGCCAATCAGCCCCAGCATTTT.

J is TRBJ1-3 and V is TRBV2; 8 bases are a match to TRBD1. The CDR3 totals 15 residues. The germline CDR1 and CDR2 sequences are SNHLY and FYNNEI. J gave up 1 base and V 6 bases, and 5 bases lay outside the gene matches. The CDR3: CASRYQGASGNTIYF. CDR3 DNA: TGTGCCAGCAGGTATCAGGGGGCGTCTGGAAACACCATATATTTT.

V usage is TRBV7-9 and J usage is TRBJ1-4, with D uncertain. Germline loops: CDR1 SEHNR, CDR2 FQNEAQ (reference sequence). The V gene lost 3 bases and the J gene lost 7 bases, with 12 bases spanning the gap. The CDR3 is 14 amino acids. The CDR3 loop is CASSLGSPSEKLFF. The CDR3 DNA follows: TGTGCCAGCAGCTTGGGCAGTCCTAGTGAAAAACTGTTTTTT.

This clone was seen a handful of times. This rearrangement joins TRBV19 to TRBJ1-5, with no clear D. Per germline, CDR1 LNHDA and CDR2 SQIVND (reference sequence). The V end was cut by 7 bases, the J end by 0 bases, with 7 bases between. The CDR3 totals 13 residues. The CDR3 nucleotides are TGTGCCAGTAAGCCCAATAGCAATCAGCCCCAGCATTTT. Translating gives CASKPNSNQPQHF.

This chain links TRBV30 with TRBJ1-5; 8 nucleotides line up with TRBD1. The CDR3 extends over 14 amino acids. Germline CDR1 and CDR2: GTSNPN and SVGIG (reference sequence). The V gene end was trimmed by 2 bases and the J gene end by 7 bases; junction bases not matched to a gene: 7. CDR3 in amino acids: CAWSPGTGGQPQHF. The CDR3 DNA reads TGTGCCTGGAGTCCCGGGACAGGTGGGCAGCCCCAGCATTTT.

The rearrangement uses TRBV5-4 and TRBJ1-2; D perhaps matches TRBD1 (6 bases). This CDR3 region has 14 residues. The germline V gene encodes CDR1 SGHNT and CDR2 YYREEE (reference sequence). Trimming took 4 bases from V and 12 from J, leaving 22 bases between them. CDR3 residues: CASSLDSQVDYNTF. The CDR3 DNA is TGTGCCAGCAGCCTGGACAGTCAGGTGGACTACAACACCTTC.

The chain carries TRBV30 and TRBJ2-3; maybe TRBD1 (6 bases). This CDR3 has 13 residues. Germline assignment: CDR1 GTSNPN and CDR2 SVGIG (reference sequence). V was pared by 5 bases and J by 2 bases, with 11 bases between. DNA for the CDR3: TGTGCCTGGGAAGGACAGACCACAGATACGCAGTATTTT. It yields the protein CAWEGQTTDTQYF.